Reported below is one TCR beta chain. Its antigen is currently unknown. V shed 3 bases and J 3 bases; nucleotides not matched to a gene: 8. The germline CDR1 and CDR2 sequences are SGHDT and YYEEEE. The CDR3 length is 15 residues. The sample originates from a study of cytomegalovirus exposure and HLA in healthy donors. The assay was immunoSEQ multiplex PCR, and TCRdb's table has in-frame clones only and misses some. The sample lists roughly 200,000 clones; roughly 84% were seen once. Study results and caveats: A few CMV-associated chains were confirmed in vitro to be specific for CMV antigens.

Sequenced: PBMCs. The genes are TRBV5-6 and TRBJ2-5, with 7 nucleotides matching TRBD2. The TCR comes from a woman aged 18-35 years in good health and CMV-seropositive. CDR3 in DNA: TGTGCCAGCAGCTCCACCCGGGGGGTGGAAGAGACCCAGTACTTC. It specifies CASSSTRGVEETQYF.